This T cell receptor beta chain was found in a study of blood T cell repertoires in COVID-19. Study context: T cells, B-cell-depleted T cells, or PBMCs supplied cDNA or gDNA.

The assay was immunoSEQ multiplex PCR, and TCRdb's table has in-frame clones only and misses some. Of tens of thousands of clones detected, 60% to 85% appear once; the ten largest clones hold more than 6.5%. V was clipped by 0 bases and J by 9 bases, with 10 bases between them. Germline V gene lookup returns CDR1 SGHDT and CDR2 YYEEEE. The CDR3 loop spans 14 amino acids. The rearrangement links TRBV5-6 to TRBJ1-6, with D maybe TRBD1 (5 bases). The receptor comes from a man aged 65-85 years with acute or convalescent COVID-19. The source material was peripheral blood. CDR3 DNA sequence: TGTGCCAGCAGCTTGGTCCAGGGAAGTTCACCCCTCCACTTT. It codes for CASSLVQGSSPLHF.